This T cell receptor (beta chain) was retrieved from a study of blood T cell repertoires in COVID-19. Looking at the study overall: Sites in the United States, Italy and Spain provided acute and convalescent COVID-19 samples.

The CDR3 spans 16 residues. Trimming took off 3 bases at V and 6 bases at J, with 18 bases between the two ends. Germline V gene lookup returns CDR1 SEHNR and CDR2 FQNEAQ (reference sequence). Sequenced by immunoSEQ multiplex PCR; TCRdb stores in-frame clones only, minus some. This sample carries 150,000 to 170,000 clones, roughly 80% of them seen once, and the ten largest clones take around 7.8%. Participants were aged about 18 to 90 years from roughly 25 US areas. Resolution of symptoms, clearance, or two negative PCRs was present in recovered Cohort 3 donors. J is TRBJ1-5 and V is TRBV7-9; D is unresolved. The TCR was taken from a middle-aged man who had recovered from COVID-19. Sequenced: PBMCs or T cells enriched from blood (not recorded which). Here the CDR3 reads CASSLGGSAGGQPQHF. CDR3 sequence (DNA): TGTGCCAGCAGCTTGGGTGGTTCGGCCGGCGGTCAGCCCCAGCATTTT.